This note documents a single T cell receptor beta chain sequence. The data derive from a study of T cell responses to AZD1222 COVID-19 vaccine. V shed 6 bases and J shed 0 bases, with 15 bases lying between them. Per germline, CDR1 SQVTM and CDR2 ANQGSEA. The CDR3 loop spans 14 amino acids. Some clones are missing from TCRdb's copy, which holds only in-frame ones; the method was immunoSEQ multiplex PCR. The data show about 160,000 clones, roughly nine tenths seen once. The material sequenced was peripheral blood, taken on day 0 of AZD1222 vaccination. The rearrangement links TRBV29-1 to TRBJ2-7; no clear D gene. This receptor was identified in an adult in good health. Here the CDR3 reads CSVLRHLSSYEQYF. In DNA form, the CDR3 reads TGCAGCGTCCTTCGACACCTGAGCTCCTACGAGCAGTACTTC.